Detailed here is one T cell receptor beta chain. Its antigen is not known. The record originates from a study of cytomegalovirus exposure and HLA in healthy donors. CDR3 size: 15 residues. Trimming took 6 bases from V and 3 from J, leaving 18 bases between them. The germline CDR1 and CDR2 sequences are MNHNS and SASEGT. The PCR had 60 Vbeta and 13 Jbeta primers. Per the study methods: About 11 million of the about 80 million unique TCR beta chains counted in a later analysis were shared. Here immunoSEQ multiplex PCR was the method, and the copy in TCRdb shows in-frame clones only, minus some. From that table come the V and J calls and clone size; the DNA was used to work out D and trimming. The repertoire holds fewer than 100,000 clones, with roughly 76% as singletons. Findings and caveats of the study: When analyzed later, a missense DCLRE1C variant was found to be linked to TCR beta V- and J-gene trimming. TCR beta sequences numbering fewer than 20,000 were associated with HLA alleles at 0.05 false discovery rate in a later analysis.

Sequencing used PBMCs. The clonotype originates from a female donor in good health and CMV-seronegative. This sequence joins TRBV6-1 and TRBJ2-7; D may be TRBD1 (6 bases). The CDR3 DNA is TGTGCCAGCAGAGATCCATACAGGGTATACTACGAGCAGTACTTC. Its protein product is CASRDPYRVYYEQYF.